This T cell receptor (beta chain) came from a study of low-dose radiotherapy and immunotherapy resistance in tumors. Background on the study: Administration of intravenous cyclophosphamide at 200 mg/m2 took place every two weeks, one day before radiation and immunotherapy. From cycle 1 day 1, patients took oral aspirin 300 mg every day for four cycles.

As for time point: before trial treatment. Nivolumab, ipilimumab, aspirin, low-dose cyclophosphamide and low-dose radiotherapy were given to donors. Primers used for first-strand cDNA, a TRAV- and TRBV-specific set, covered both alpha and beta chains. The authors amplified TCRs for about 18 PCR cycles with a constant-region primer and a V-primer adapter. mRNA that had been isolated underwent amplification through in vitro transcription. TCRdb fed the reads into MiXCR, producing one record per CDR3 protein. The sample comprises tens of thousands of distinct CDR3 sequences, about 23% of which are singletons, and approximately 5.7% rests with the top ten. Ten or more counts support this clonotype. The receptor comes from a male donor with prostate cancer. Source: PBMCs, taken before treatment.

The CDR3 bases are TGTGCCAGTAATGACAGGTCGAGGGCGGGAGATACGCAGTATTTT. It yields the protein CASNDRSRAGDTQYF. The chain employs TRBV19 and TRBJ2-3; TRBD1 is a possible D gene (6 bases). In germline, CDR1 is LNHDA, CDR2 SQIVND (reference sequence). This CDR3 has 15 amino acids. With 7 bases removed from V and 5 bases from J, the gap between germline ends came to 19 bases.